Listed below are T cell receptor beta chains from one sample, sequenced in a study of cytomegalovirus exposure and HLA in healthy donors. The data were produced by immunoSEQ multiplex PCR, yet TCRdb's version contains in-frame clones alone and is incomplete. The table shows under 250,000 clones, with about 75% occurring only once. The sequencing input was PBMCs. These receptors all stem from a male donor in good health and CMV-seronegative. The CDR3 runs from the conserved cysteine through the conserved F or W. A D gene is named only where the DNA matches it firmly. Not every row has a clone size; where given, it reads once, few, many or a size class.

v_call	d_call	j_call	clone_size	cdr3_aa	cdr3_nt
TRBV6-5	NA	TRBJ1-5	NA	CASSYSRNQPQHF	TGTGCCAGCAGTTACTCGAGGAATCAGCCCCAGCATTTT
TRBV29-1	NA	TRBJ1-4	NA	CSGFSGAGDEKLFF	TGCAGCGGCTTCTCCGGGGCGGGAGATGAAAAACTGTTTTTT
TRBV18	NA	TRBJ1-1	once	CASSEDSWAEAFF	TGTGCCAGCTCAGAGGACAGTTGGGCTGAAGCTTTCTTT
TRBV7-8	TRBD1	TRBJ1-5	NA	CASSPQGAGQPQHF	TGTGCCAGCAGCCCACAGGGGGCAGGTCAGCCCCAGCATTTT
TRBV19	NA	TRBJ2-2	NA	CASSSRRGSQGASGNTGELFF	TGTGCCAGTAGTAGTAGGAGGGGGAGCCAAGGGGCTAGCGGAAACACCGGGGAGCTGTTTTTT
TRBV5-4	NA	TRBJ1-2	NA	CASSFTRINYGYTF	TGTGCCAGCAGCTTTACGAGGATAAACTATGGCTACACCTTC
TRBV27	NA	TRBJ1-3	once	CASSLGGFLSGNTIYF	TGTGCCAGCAGTTTGGGAGGGTTCCTCTCTGGAAACACCATATATTTT
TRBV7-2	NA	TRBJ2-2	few	CASSLVGDIMTGELFF	TGTGCCAGCAGCTTAGTAGGGGATATTATGACCGGGGAGCTGTTTTTT
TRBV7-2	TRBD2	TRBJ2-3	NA	CASSVSGRADTQYF	TGTGCCAGCAGCGTTAGCGGGAGGGCGGATACGCAGTATTTT
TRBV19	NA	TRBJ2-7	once	CASSPGTRGGSYEQYF	TGTGCCAGTAGTCCCGGGACGCGGGGTGGGTCCTACGAGCAGTACTTC
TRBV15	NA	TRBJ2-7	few	CATSRGGDSYEQYF	TGTGCCACCAGCAGAGGGGGGGACTCCTACGAGCAGTACTTC
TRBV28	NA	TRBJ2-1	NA	CASRGSPNEQFF	TGTGCCAGCAGGGGCAGCCCCAATGAGCAGTTCTTC
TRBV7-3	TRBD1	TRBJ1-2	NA	CASSQGQTYGYTF	TGTGCCAGCAGCCAGGGACAGACCTATGGCTACACCTTC
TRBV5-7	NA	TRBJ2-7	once	CASSLADSSSYEQYF	TGTGCCAGCAGCTTGGCGGACAGTAGCTCCTACGAGCAGTACTTC
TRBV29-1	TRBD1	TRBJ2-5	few	CSVRDRGPQETQYF	TGCAGCGTCCGGGACAGGGGACCCCAAGAGACCCAGTACTTC
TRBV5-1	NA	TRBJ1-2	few	CASSLSPRDYGYTF	TGCGCCAGCAGCTTGAGCCCTCGGGACTATGGCTACACCTTC